Only one count was recorded for the clone carrying this T cell receptor beta chain. Its target is not known. Germline-derived CDR1 and CDR2 are MDHEN and SYDVKM. V lost 7 bases, J lost 0 bases, and 21 bases stayed unmatched. The CDR3 extends over 20 amino acids. This record belongs to a study of cytomegalovirus exposure and HLA in healthy donors. Looking at the study overall: About 85 million unique TCR sequences came from HLA-typed donors in an early release.

The PCR used 60 Vbeta and 13 Jbeta primers. Data came from immunoSEQ multiplex PCR; TCRdb stores just in-frame clones and leaves some out. The sample includes some 190,000 clones, approximately 73% of them seen just once. Study-wide findings and caveats: As was reported, the classifier diagnosed cytomegalovirus status with high specificity and sensitivity. Differences between HLA loci emerged in a later analysis of TCR association rates, with DRB1 most and HLA-C fewest.

The rearrangement links TRBV28 to TRBJ2-5, with 9 bases that match TRBD2. This sequence was found in a woman aged 30 to 39 in good health and CMV-seropositive. Sequencing was performed on PBMCs. CDR3 coding DNA: TGTGCCAGCACCTTTCGGACCTCGTCCGGAGCTAGCGGGGACCAAGAGACCCAGTACTTC. It translates to CASTFRTSSGASGDQETQYF.